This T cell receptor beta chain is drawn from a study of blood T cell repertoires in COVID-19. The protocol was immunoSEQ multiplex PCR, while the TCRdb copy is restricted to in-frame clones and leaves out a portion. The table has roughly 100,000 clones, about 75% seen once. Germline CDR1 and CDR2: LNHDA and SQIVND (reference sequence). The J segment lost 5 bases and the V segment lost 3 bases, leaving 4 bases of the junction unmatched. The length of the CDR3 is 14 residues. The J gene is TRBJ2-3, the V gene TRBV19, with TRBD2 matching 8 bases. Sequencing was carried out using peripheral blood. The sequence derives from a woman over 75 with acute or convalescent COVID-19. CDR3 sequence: CASSIGLAGDTQYF. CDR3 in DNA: TGTGCCAGTAGTATTGGACTAGCCGGAGATACGCAGTATTTT.